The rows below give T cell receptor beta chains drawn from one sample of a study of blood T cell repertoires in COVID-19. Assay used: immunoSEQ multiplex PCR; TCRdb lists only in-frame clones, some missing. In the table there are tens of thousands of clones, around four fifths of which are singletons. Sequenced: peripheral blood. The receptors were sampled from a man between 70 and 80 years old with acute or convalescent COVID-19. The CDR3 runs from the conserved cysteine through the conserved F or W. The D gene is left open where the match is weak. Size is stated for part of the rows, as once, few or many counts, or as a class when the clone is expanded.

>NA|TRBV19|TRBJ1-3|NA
TGTGCCAGTAGTTTACTGGGGCCTGGAAACACCATATATTTT
CASSLLGPGNTIYF
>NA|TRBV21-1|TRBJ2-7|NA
TGTGCCAGCAGCCGACAGGGGGCCACCTACGAGCAGTACTTC
CASSRQGATYEQYF
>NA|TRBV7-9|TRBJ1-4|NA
TGTGCCAGCAGCCCTCGGGGGGGCACTAATGAAAAACTGTTTTTT
CASSPRGGTNEKLFF
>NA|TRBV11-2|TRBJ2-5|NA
TGTGCCAGCAGCTTAGGGATCGGAGGAGGGACGGAGACCCAGTACTTC
CASSLGIGGGTETQYF
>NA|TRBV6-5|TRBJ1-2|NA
TGTGCCAGCGAAGCAGGGATTAACTATGGCTACACCTTC
CASEAGINYGYTF
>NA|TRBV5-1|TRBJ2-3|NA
TGCGCCAGCAGCTCGACTATCCAAGGTGGGCAGTATTTT
CASSSTIQGGQYF
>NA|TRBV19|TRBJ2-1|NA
TGTGCCAGTAGTATACTAGACCTAAGCTCCTACAATGAGCAGTTCTTC
CASSILDLSSYNEQFF
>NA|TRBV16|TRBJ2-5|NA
TGTGCCAGCAGCCTAAACCGGCGGCGGGAGACCCAGTACTTC
CASSLNRRRETQYF
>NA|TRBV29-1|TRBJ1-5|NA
TGCAGCGTTGGATCAGGCAATCAGCCCCAGCATTTT
CSVGSGNQPQHF
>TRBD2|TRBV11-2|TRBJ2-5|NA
TGTGCCAGCACCCTCGTGGCTAGCGGGTACCAAGAGACCCAGTACTTC
CASTLVASGYQETQYF
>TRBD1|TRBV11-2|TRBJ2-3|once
TGTGCCAGCAGCTCCAGGGGGCTAACAGATACGCAGTATTTT
CASSSRGLTDTQYF
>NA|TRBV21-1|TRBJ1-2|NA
TGTGCCAGCAGCAAAGATAACGGGGACACCTATGGCTACACCTTC
CASSKDNGDTYGYTF
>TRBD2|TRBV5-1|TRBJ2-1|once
TGCGCCAGCAGCGTTGCTAGCGGGGGGGCAGGAGCTGAGCAGTTCTTC
CASSVASGGAGAEQFF
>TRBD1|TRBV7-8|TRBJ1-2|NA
TGTGCCAGCAGCTTCACAGGGGGGGATGGCTACACCTTC
CASSFTGGDGYTF
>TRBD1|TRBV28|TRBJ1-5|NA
TGTGCCAGCAAGCTAAGGACAGGGGATAGCAATCAGCCCCAGCATTTT
CASKLRTGDSNQPQHF
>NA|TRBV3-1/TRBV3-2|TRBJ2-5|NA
TGTGCCAGCAGCCGCCAAGTTAGTAGGGGGACCCAGTACTTC
CASSRQVSRGTQYF
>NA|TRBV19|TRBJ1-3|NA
TGTGCCAGTAGCTACAGGGCTTCGTCTGGAAACACCATATATTTT
CASSYRASSGNTIYF
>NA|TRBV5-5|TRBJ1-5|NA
TGTGCCAGCAGCCTACTGGGGCAGGGCGACCAGCCCCAGCATTTT
CASSLLGQGDQPQHF
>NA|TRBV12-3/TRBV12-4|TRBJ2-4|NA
TGTGCCAGCAGTTTCAGGGGAAACATTCAGTACTTC
CASSFRGNIQYF
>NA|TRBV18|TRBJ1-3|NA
TGTGCCAGCCTCCCGGCCAGGGATGAAAACACCATATATTTT
CASLPARDENTIYF
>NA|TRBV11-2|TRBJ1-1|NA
TGTGCCAGCAGCCCGAGGACAGCTGGCCCTTTTGAAGCTTTCTTT
CASSPRTAGPFEAFF
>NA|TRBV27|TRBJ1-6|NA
TGTGCCAGCAGTGGGCCTTGGGGGGGGAATTCACCCCTCCACTTT
CASSGPWGGNSPLHF
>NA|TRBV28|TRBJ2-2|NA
TGTGTCTCCGGGACAATGAACACCGGGGAGCTGTTTTTT
CVSGTMNTGELFF
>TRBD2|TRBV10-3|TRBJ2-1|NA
TGTGCCATCAGTGGAAGGGAGGGCAGCTCCTACAATGAGCAGTTCTTC
CAISGREGSSYNEQFF
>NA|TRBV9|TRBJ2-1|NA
TGTGCCAGCAGCGTCGGTACCCACAATGAGCAGTTCTTC
CASSVGTHNEQFF
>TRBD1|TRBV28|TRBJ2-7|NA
TGTGCCAGCACCTTCCGGGGCAGGGGGCCAATCTTC
CASTFRGRGPIF
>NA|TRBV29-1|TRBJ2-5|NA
TGCAGCGTTGAACCAAACAGCAGGGCCGCGGGAATGGGGACCCAGTACTTC
CSVEPNSRAAGMGTQYF
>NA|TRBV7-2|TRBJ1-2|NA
TGTGCCAGCAGCTTACGAGGGGGGGGCGAGGCTGGCTACACCTTC
CASSLRGGGEAGYTF
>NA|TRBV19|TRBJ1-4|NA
TGTGCCAGTAGTATATCGCAGGGTAGTGAAAAACTGTTTTTT
CASSISQGSEKLFF